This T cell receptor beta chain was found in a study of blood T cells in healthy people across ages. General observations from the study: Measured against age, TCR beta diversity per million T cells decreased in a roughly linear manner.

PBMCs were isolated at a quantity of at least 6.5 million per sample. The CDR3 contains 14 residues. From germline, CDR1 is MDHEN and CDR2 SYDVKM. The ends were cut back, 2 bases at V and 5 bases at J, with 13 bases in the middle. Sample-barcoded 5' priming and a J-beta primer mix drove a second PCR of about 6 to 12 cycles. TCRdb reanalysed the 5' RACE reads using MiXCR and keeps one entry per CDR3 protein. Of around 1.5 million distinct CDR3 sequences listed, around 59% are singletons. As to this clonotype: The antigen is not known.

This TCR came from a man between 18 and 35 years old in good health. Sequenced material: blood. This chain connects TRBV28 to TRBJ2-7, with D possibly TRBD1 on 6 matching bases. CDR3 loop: CASSLADRHHEQYF. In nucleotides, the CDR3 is TGTGCCAGCAGTTTAGCGGACAGACACCACGAGCAGTACTTC. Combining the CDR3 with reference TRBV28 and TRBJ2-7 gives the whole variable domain DVKVTQSSRYLVKRTGEKVFLECVQDMDHENMFWYRQDPGLGLRLIYFSYDVKMKEKGDIPEGYSVSREKKERFSLILESASTNQTSMYLCASSLADRHHEQYFGPGTRLTVT.